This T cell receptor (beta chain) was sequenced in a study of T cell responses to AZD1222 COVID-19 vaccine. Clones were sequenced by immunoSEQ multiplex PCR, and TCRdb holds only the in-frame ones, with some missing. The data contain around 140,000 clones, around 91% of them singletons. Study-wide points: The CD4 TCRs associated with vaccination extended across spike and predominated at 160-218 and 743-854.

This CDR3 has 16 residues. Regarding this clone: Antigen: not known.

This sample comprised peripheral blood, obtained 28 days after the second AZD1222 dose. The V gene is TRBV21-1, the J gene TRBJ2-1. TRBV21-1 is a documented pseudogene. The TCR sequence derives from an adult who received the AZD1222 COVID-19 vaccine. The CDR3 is CASSKAMWGFHNEQFF. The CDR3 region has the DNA TGTGCCAGCAGCAAAGCGATGTGGGGGTTCCACAATGAGCAGTTCTTC.